A single sample gave rise to the 17 T cell receptor beta chains below, sequenced in a study of blood T cell repertoires in COVID-19. Sequenced by immunoSEQ multiplex PCR; TCRdb stores in-frame clones only, minus some. This sample has about 130,000 clones, with 86% found just once. Specimen: peripheral blood. The receptor set was obtained from a human donor in a cohort sampled during active COVID-19.

The chain couples TRBV28 to TRBJ1-6; D remains unclear. The V gene lost 3 bases and the J gene lost 7 bases, with 13 bases spanning the gap. This CDR3 has 15 residues. The V gene's germline CDR1 is MDHEN and CDR2 SYDVKM. CDR3 bases: TGTGCCAGCAGTTTGACCCCGGGAGGAAATTCACCCCTCCACTTT. As protein: CASSLTPGGNSPLHF. Together with reference TRBV28 and TRBJ1-6, the CDR3 gives the full variable domain: DVKVTQSSRYLVKRTGEKVFLECVQDMDHENMFWYRQDPGLGLRLIYFSYDVKMKEKGDIPEGYSVSREKKERFSLILESASTNQTSMYLCASSLTPGGNSPLHFGNGTRLTVT.

This clone appeared once. The chain joins TRBV28 to TRBJ2-7; possible D gene TRBD1, 5 bases. Germline CDR1 and CDR2: MDHEN and SYDVKM. V gave up 4 bases and J gave up 2 bases, with 12 bases separating them. This CDR3 spans 14 amino acids. The DNA of the CDR3 is TGTGCCAGCAGTTCCAGGGTGGGGCCCTACGAGCAGTACTTC. Translation gives CASSSRVGPYEQYF. Complete variable domain (other parts from reference TRBV28 and TRBJ2-7): DVKVTQSSRYLVKRTGEKVFLECVQDMDHENMFWYRQDPGLGLRLIYFSYDVKMKEKGDIPEGYSVSREKKERFSLILESASTNQTSMYLCASSSRVGPYEQYFGPGTRLTVT.

V is TRBV6-4 and J is TRBJ2-1, with TRBD2 identical over 13 bases. V was pared by 6 bases and J by 10 bases, with 9 bases of the junction left unmatched. Germline lookup yields CDR1 MRHNA and CDR2 SNTAGT. CDR3 size: 15 residues. The CDR3 sequence: CASSPGLAGLREQFF. In DNA, the CDR3 is TGTGCCAGCAGCCCGGGACTAGCGGGACTTAGGGAGCAGTTCTTC.

The CDR3 reads CASRGSSNGELFF. In DNA form, the CDR3 reads TGCGCCAGCAGGGGGAGCTCGAACGGGGAGCTGTTTTTT. The chain recombines TRBV10-1 with TRBJ2-2, with a tentative D call TRBD2 (5 bases). The CDR3 spans 13 residues. Germline assignment: CDR1 WNHNN and CDR2 SYGVQD (reference sequence). V lost 6 bases to trimming and J lost 7 bases, with 12 bases between them.

This chain links TRBV2 with TRBJ1-6; 9 nucleotides agree with TRBD1. With V trimmed by 8 bases and J by 7 bases, 9 bases remained unmatched. CDR3 length: 15 residues. Per germline, CDR1 SNHLY and CDR2 FYNNEI. The CDR3 DNA reads as TGTGCCAGCCAGGAGGACAGGGGCCTCAATTCACCCCTCCACTTT. Amino acids: CASQEDRGLNSPLHF.

The rearrangement links TRBV2 to TRBJ2-2; D gene ambiguous. Germline V gene lookup returns CDR1 SNHLY and CDR2 FYNNEI. V lost 6 bases, J lost 2 bases, and 10 bases lay in between. The CDR3 totals 14 residues. The chain's CDR3 is CASSETVNTGELFF. CDR3 nucleotide sequence: TGTGCCAGCAGCGAGACTGTAAACACCGGGGAGCTGTTTTTT. Supplemented by reference TRBV2 and TRBJ2-2, the full variable domain reads EPEVTQTPSHQVTQMGQEVILRCVPISNHLYFYWYRQILGQKVEFLVSFYNNEISEKSEIFDDQFSVERPDGSNFTLKIRSTKLEDSAMYFCASSETVNTGELFFGEGSRLTVL.

The V and J genes are TRBV5-1 and TRBJ2-2, with 11 bases lining up with TRBD1. Germline V gives CDR1 SGHRS, CDR2 YFSETQ. V trimming: 3 bases; J trimming: 5 bases; junction bases outside the gene matches: 3. CDR3 length equals 15 residues. CDR3 bases: TGCGCCAGCAGCTACGGGACAGGGGGAACCGGGGAGCTGTTTTTT. It is translated as CASSYGTGGTGELFF.

This chain links TRBV19 with TRBJ1-3; the D gene is possibly TRBD1 (5 bases). Trimming removed 3 bases from V and 8 bases from J, with 17 bases in between. CDR3 length equals 15 residues. Germline V gene sequence: CDR1 LNHDA, CDR2 SQIVND (reference sequence). The CDR3 region has the DNA TGTGCCAGTAGTATTCTCGGGGGACCAGGAGACACCATATATTTT. Residues: CASSILGGPGDTIYF.

This clone was seen a handful of times. This chain connects TRBV28 to TRBJ2-1; 7 bases are shared with TRBD1. Unmatched junction bases numbered 4, after V lost 1 base and J lost 16 bases. CDR1 and CDR2 (germline): MDHEN, SYDVKM. There are 11 residues in the CDR3. DNA of the CDR3: TGTGCCAGCAGTTTATCGGACAGGCAATTCTTC. Residues: CASSLSDRQFF.

The chain combines TRBV6-2 or TRBV6-3 with TRBJ2-5, with 7 bases matching TRBD2. The length of the CDR3 is 15 residues. The trim removed 2 bases at V and 3 bases at J, leaving 6 bases unmatched. Per the germline V gene, CDR1 is MNHEY and CDR2 is SVGEGT. CDR3 region: CASSYIQRDEETQYF. CDR3 in DNA: TGTGCCAGCAGTTACATCCAGCGGGATGAAGAGACCCAGTACTTC.

This chain joins TRBV30 and TRBJ1-2; D ambiguous. V was cut by 0 bases and J by 5 bases, with 13 bases left in between. The CDR3 runs to 14 residues. Germline CDR1 is GTSNPN and CDR2 is SVGIG (reference sequence). The CDR3 nucleotides read TGTGCCTGGAGTGTCTTGGAAGGAGCTTATGGCTACACCTTC. It is translated as CAWSVLEGAYGYTF.

The chain combines TRBV6-5 with TRBJ1-5, with TRBD1 as a possible D gene (6 bases). This CDR3 spans 12 amino acids. CDR1 is MNHEY and CDR2 is SVGAGI in the germline V gene. V dropped 6 bases and J dropped 6 bases, with 9 bases sitting between them. The CDR3: CASRTGTQPQHF. The DNA for the CDR3 is TGTGCCAGCAGAACAGGGACTCAGCCCCAGCATTTT.

The chain links TRBV6-6 to TRBJ2-7, with D possibly matching TRBD1 (5 bases). Germline V gene sequence: CDR1 MNHNY, CDR2 SVGAGI (reference sequence). The V end was cut by 9 bases, the J end by 7 bases, with 19 bases between. This CDR3 contains 13 residues. CDR3: CASLQGLAREQYF. The DNA for the CDR3 is TGTGCCAGTCTTCAGGGTTTGGCGAGGGAGCAGTACTTC.

A single count supports this clone. The rearrangement uses TRBV11-3 and TRBJ2-1; TRBD2 aligns across 7 bases. The CDR3 loop spans 15 amino acids. Per germline, CDR1 SGHNT and CDR2 YENEEA. V lost 1 base to trimming and J lost 4 bases; unmatched junction nucleotides: 4. The CDR3 reads CASSLGGTTYNEQFF. The CDR3 nucleotides read TGTGCCAGCAGCTTAGGAGGGACTACGTACAATGAGCAGTTCTTC.

The sample holds one count of this clone. The J gene is TRBJ2-7, the V gene TRBV9; D may be TRBD2 (6 bases). This CDR3 has 13 amino acids. Trimming left V 6 bases short and J 6 bases short, with 16 bases between. From germline, CDR1 is SGDLS and CDR2 YYNGEE. CDR3 nucleotides: TGTGCCAGCACCGTCGGGGGTAATGGCGAGCAGTACTTC. Protein product: CASTVGGNGEQYF. Using reference TRBV9 and TRBJ2-7 for the parts outside the CDR3, the full variable domain is DSGVTQTPKHLITATGQRVTLRCSPRSGDLSVYWYQQSLDQGLQFLIQYYNGEERAKGNILERFSAQQFPDLHSELNLSSLELGDSALYFCASTVGGNGEQYFGPGTRLTVT.

This clone occurred a few times. The CDR3 DNA sequence: TGTGCCAGCAGCTTAGACGCTGGAAACACCATATATTTT. Translated, it gives CASSLDAGNTIYF. The chain joins TRBV11-3 to TRBJ1-3; D is unresolved. Per germline, CDR1 SGHNT and CDR2 YENEEA. The length of the CDR3 is 13 residues. The V end was cut by 0 bases, the J end by 2 bases, with 2 bases between.

The rearrangement joins TRBV6-5 to TRBJ2-5, with 8 positions matching TRBD2. This CDR3 has 14 residues. Germline loops: CDR1 MNHEY, CDR2 SVGAGI. The V and J ends lost 6 bases and 1 base, in that order; junction bases with no gene match: 4. The CDR3 reads CASSPTSAQETQYF. Here the CDR3 DNA reads TGTGCCAGCAGCCCGACTAGCGCCCAAGAGACCCAGTACTTC.